This TCR beta chain came from a study of control samples from healthy donors and cancer patients. This CDR3 is 16 amino acids long. V dropped 5 bases and J dropped 6; count of bases not matched to a gene: 10. CDR1 is LGHDT and CDR2 is YNNKEL in the germline V gene (reference sequence). Only in-frame clones appear in the TCRdb table, and some are missing; sequencing was by immunoSEQ multiplex PCR. The sample holds 55,000 to 90,000 clones, nearly 85% seen once. The sequence was obtained from a man aged 50-60 years in good health. This chain joins TRBV3-1 (or the pseudogene TRBV3-2) and TRBJ2-3; 11 bases agree with TRBD2. Sequences were obtained from blood. The CDR3 reads CASSVRLAGRPDTQYF. The CDR3 DNA sequence: TGTGCCAGCAGCGTCCGACTAGCGGGGCGGCCTGATACGCAGTATTTT.